Listed here is a single T cell receptor beta chain. The antigen remains unidentified. The data were produced by immunoSEQ multiplex PCR, yet TCRdb's version contains in-frame clones alone and is incomplete. The table has tens of thousands of clones, more than 80% seen once; the top ten hold roughly 1.5%. The CDR3 covers 13 residues. With 6 bases clipped from V and 8 bases from J, the junction kept 4 bases outside the gene matches. Germline CDR1 LNHDA, CDR2 SQIVND (reference sequence). This specimen belongs to a study of a mutant IDH1 vaccine in newly diagnosed glioma. Study conclusions and caveats: The authors found pseudoprogression apparently unrelated to changes in top peripheral T cell clonotypes.

Time point given: week 35, safety follow-up. The vaccine gave 300 ug of a 20-mer mutant IDH1 peptide subcutaneously per dose. The sequence was obtained from a man between 35 and 55 years old with glioma. Sequenced material: PBMCs, taken from a glioma patient whose treatment included an IDH1 peptide vaccine. This chain uses TRBV19 with TRBJ1-4; TRBD1 aligns across 9 bases. Here the CDR3 DNA reads TGTGCCAGTAGCCGGGACAGGGACGAAAAACTGTTTTTT. It is translated as CASSRDRDEKLFF.